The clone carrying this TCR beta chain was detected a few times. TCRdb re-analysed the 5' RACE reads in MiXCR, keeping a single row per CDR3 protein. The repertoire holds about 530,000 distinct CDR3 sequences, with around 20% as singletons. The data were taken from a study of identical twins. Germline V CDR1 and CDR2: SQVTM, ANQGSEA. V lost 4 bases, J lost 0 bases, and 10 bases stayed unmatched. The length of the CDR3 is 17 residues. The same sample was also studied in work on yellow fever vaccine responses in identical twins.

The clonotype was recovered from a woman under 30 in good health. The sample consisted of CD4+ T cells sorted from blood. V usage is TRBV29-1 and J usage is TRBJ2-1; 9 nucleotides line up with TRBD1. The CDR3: CSVAGQGFSSSYNEQFF. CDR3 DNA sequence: TGCAGCGTTGCGGGACAGGGATTTTCAAGCTCCTACAATGAGCAGTTCTTC.